A single sample is the source of the 20 T cell receptor beta chains below, sequenced in a study of CXCR3-negative and CXCR3-positive naive CD8 T cells (dated by TCRdb to the late 2010s). General study outcomes and caveats: Compared with CXCR3-negative naive cells, CXCR3-positive naive cells had TRB CDR3s with higher hydrophobicity (lower Kidera factor 4), lower energy, and higher strength and volume indices.

This sample was sequenced with a NextSeq 550. The Human TCR Profiling Kit (MiLaboratory) was used to make UMI-labeled 5' RACE TRB cDNA libraries. Based on TCRdb reprocessing of the reads, there is one entry per CDR3 protein sequence, and DNA is missing. The sample's records list around 95,000 distinct CDR3 sequences. The leading ten clones occupy approximately 1.1% of the sample. Their recognized antigens are unknown. Sequencing input: naive CXCR3+ CD8+ T cells from blood. Per the publication, the cell subset or site label means: CD45RO-CCR7+CD27+CD95- naive CD8+ T cells expressing CXCR3 (TNR3+). Receptors were obtained from a human donor in good health. Some clones in this sample may be carry-over from other donors' samples.

The chain carries TRBV27 and TRBJ2-3; as DNA is missing, the TRBD1 call by TCRdb cannot be tested. This CDR3 spans 14 amino acids. CDR1 and CDR2 from the germline V gene are MNHEY and SMNVEV (reference sequence). The CDR3 sequence is CASSTRGRANTQYF.

This chain connects TRBV29-1 to TRBJ2-2. The CDR3 contains 11 residues. Germline loops: CDR1 SQVTM, CDR2 ANQGSEA. CDR3 amino acids: CSVRDAGELFF.

The V gene is TRBV20-1, the J gene TRBJ1-5. The CDR3 contains 15 residues. Germline V gene data show CDR1 as DFQATT and CDR2 as SNEGSKA (reference sequence). The CDR3: CSARVEQFPNQPQHF.

The J gene is TRBJ2-3, the V gene TRBV23-1. TRBV23-1 belongs to the ORF category, with a function that is uncertain. The CDR3 is 15 amino acids. CDR3 amino acids: CASSHGRTASDTQYF.

The chain recombines TRBV28 with TRBJ2-5; the D gene TCRdb calls, TRBD1, cannot be checked with no DNA. CDR3 size: 17 residues. Per germline, CDR1 MDHEN and CDR2 SYDVKM. This CDR3 reads CASSPRGTGYLQETQYF.

The rearrangement joins TRBV9 to TRBJ1-1; the D call from TCRdb, TRBD1, cannot be confirmed without DNA. The CDR3 is 13 amino acids. CDR1 is SGDLS, CDR2 YYNGEE, per germline. Here the CDR3 reads CASSVGGDPEAFF.

This chain joins TRBV4-2 and TRBJ1-5. This CDR3 region has 13 residues. Germline V gene data show CDR1 as LGHNA and CDR2 as YNFKEQ. The CDR3: CASSQVLAQPQHF.

V gene TRBV29-1 combines with J gene TRBJ2-7; the TRBD1 assignment by TCRdb is unverifiable without DNA. CDR1 is SQVTM, CDR2 ANQGSEA, per germline. CDR3 length: 12 amino acids. The CDR3 sequence: CSVEYRPYEQYF.

This sequence joins TRBV7-9 and TRBJ2-7; absent DNA, TCRdb's TRBD2 call cannot be checked. Germline V lookup: CDR1 SEHNR, CDR2 FQNEAQ (reference sequence). The CDR3 covers 18 residues. This CDR3 reads CASSRQSIMGLAGGEQYF.

The rearrangement uses TRBV20-1 and TRBJ2-7; TCRdb gives TRBD1 as the D gene, but with no DNA this cannot be confirmed. This CDR3 contains 13 residues. The germline V gene encodes CDR1 DFQATT and CDR2 SNEGSKA (reference sequence). The CDR3 sequence is CSARAPINYEQYF.

The chain is built from TRBV7-7 and TRBJ2-1; TCRdb's D gene call, TRBD2, goes unchecked for lack of DNA. CDR3 size: 15 residues. Germline V lookup: CDR1 SSHAT, CDR2 FNYEAQ (reference sequence). The CDR3 protein is CASSLVAGGFAEQFF.

The chain uses TRBV5-1 and TRBJ2-3. This CDR3 comprises 15 residues. From germline, CDR1 is SGHRS and CDR2 YFSETQ. CDR3 sequence: CASSPTMAESDTQCF.

The chain combines TRBV7-8 with TRBJ2-7; TCRdb reports TRBD1, a call that lacks DNA to check it against. CDR3 size: 17 residues. Germline values: CDR1 SGHVS, CDR2 FQNEAQ. The CDR3: CASSLLEQGFSPYEQYF.

The V call is TRBV4-3, the J call TRBJ2-1; TCRdb designates TRBD2, a call that cannot be tested without DNA. The CDR3 totals 16 residues. Per germline, CDR1 LGHNA and CDR2 YSLEER. Here the CDR3 reads CASSQDTSGGAYEQFF.

The chain links TRBV28 to TRBJ1-5. Germline V lookup: CDR1 MDHEN, CDR2 SYDVKM. The CDR3 is 15 residues long. CDR3 amino acids: CASIWENYSNQPQHF.

The chain links TRBV20-1 to TRBJ1-1; checking the TCRdb D call of TRBD1 is not possible without DNA. Per the germline V gene, CDR1 is DFQATT and CDR2 is SNEGSKA (reference sequence). CDR3 size: 14 residues. CDR3 loop: CSASEPGMNTEAFF.

The rearrangement uses TRBV7-6 and TRBJ1-1; absent DNA, TCRdb's TRBD1 call cannot be checked. Germline V CDR1 and CDR2: SGHVS, FNYEAQ. The CDR3 runs 19 residues. The CDR3 loop is CASSLVSAGQGRTNTEAFF.

The rearrangement joins TRBV29-1 to TRBJ1-5. The germline V gene has CDR1 SQVTM and CDR2 ANQGSEA. The length of the CDR3 is 14 residues. The CDR3 sequence is CSVAAGRNNQPQHF.

The rearrangement joins TRBV4-3 to TRBJ2-3; as DNA is missing, the TRBD2 call by TCRdb cannot be tested. This CDR3 contains 18 residues. Germline CDR1 is LGHNA and CDR2 is YSLEER. The CDR3 region is CASSQEELAGTSTDTQYF.

V usage is TRBV5-5 and J usage is TRBJ2-5; absent DNA, TCRdb's TRBD1 call cannot be checked. The CDR3 spans 14 residues. Germline V lookup: CDR1 SGHKS, CDR2 YYEKEE (reference sequence). The CDR3 loop reads CASSPTDRRETQYF.